A single sample is the source of the 32 T cell receptor beta chains below, sequenced in a study of blood T cells in healthy people across ages. The use of a sample-barcoded 5' primer and a J-beta primer mix characterized a second PCR of roughly 7 to 11 cycles. Using its own MiXCR run on the 5' RACE reads, TCRdb lists one record per CDR3 protein. The sample includes some 1.7 million distinct CDR3 sequences, 28% of them seen just once. The specimen was blood. The receptors here all came from a woman aged 30 to 39 in good health.

CDR3 sequence reads: CASSQDSGTSGDNEQFF. Written as DNA, the CDR3 is TGTGCCAGCAGCCAAGACTCCGGGACTAGCGGGGACAATGAGCAGTTCTTC. The rearrangement joins TRBV4-2 to TRBJ2-1; TRBD2 matches at 13 bases. The CDR3 loop spans 17 amino acids. Germline trimming cut 0 bases from V and 5 bases from J; bases unmatched to any gene: 4. The germline gives CDR1 LGHNA, CDR2 YNFKEQ.

Notes on this clonotype: At one of its ends the junction is not consistent with the germline gene, which may arise from a read error. V and J are TRBV24-1 and TRBJ2-1; 7 bases map to TRBD2. Near its end, the DNA agrees better with TRBJ2-7, so the J call may be wrong. There are 17 residues in the CDR3. The germline V gene encodes CDR1 KGHDR and CDR2 SFDVKD. For the CDR3, the DNA is TGTGCCGCCAGTGATCCCGGACCCGGGGGGACCTACAATGAGCAGTACTTC. Translating it yields CAASDPGPGGTYNEQYF.

This clonotype was seen more than once but under ten times. V gene TRBV12-5 combines with J gene TRBJ1-6; D gene unclear. Trimming left V 4 bases short and J 10 bases short, with 17 bases between. Germline V CDR1 and CDR2: LGHNT, FRNRAP. The CDR3 sequence is 15 residues long. The CDR3 sequence: CASGSLGLGNSPLHF. The DNA of the CDR3 is TGTGCTAGTGGTTCATTGGGCCTCGGTAACTCACCCCTCCACTTT.

V gene TRBV24-1 combines with J gene TRBJ2-3, with TRBD2 identical over 7 bases. This CDR3 has 14 amino acids. The germline V gene encodes CDR1 KGHDR and CDR2 SFDVKD. V was clipped by 2 bases and J by 4 bases; unmatched bases: 2. CDR3: CATSDSGGADTQYF. In DNA, the CDR3 is TGTGCCACCAGTGATTCGGGGGGAGCAGATACGCAGTATTTT.

This clonotype was picked up one time. V and J are TRBV7-9 and TRBJ2-7, with D perhaps matching TRBD2 (6 bases). V shed 1 base and J shed 4 bases, with 11 bases lying between them. Germline assignment: CDR1 SEHNR and CDR2 FQNEAQ (reference sequence). The CDR3 length is 14 residues. In DNA form, the CDR3 reads TGTGCCAGCAGCTTAGGGGAGGCCCAATACGAGCAGTACTTC. Amino acids: CASSLGEAQYEQYF.

This clonotype was observed a handful of times. The chain joins TRBV9 to TRBJ2-1; tentatively, D is TRBD1 (5 bases). The germline V gene encodes CDR1 SGDLS and CDR2 YYNGEE. V shed 4 bases and J shed 10 bases, with 18 bases lying between them. The CDR3 is 14 residues long. CDR3 DNA: TGTGCCAGCAGCCAGCAGGGATCGGTAGAGGAGCAGTTCTTC. It translates to CASSQQGSVEEQFF.

The chain uses TRBV12-3 or TRBV12-4 and TRBJ2-3; 7 bases fit TRBD1. The J segment lost 0 bases and the V segment lost 5 bases, leaving 2 bases of the junction unmatched. This CDR3 spans 14 amino acids. The CDR3 spells CASSGQVSTDTQYF. In nucleotides, the CDR3 is TGTGCCAGCAGTGGACAGGTTAGCACAGATACGCAGTATTTT.

This clonotype has a count of ten or more. This rearrangement joins TRBV29-1 to TRBJ2-5, with D tentatively TRBD2 (5 bases). The CDR3 sequence is 11 residues long. CDR1 is SQVTM and CDR2 is ANQGSEA in the germline V gene. In DNA form, the CDR3 reads TGCACCCTGGGTTCGGGGGAGACCCAGTACTTC. Translation: CTLGSGETQYF. The full variable domain, in which reference TRBV29-1 and TRBJ2-5 provide the parts outside the CDR3, is SAVISQKPSRDICQRGTSLTIQCQVDSQVTMMFWYRQQPGQSLTLIATANQGSEATYESGFVIDKFPISRPNLTFSTLTVSNMSPEDSSIYLCTLGSGETQYFGPGTRLLVL.

This clonotype was seen a few times. This chain joins TRBV3-1 and TRBJ2-4, with D maybe TRBD1 (5 bases). The J call is in doubt because the DNA end fits TRBJ2-5 better. This CDR3 is built from 14 residues. The V gene's germline CDR1 is LGHDT and CDR2 YNNKEL (reference sequence). CDR3 amino acids: CASRLQGIQETQYF. CDR3 nucleotide sequence: TGTGCCAGCAGACTGCAGGGAATTCAAGAGACCCAGTACTTC.

This clonotype was observed at least ten times. The chain has TRBV7-2 and TRBJ2-7; D tentatively fits TRBD1 or TRBD2 (5 bases each). The germline CDR1 and CDR2 sequences are SGHTA and FQGNSA. This CDR3 contains 15 residues. V lost 5 bases, J lost 3 bases, and 17 bases lay in between. CDR3 nucleotides: TGTGCCAGCAGCCTAGTGTCGGTTGGGGGCTACGAGCAGTACTTC. This gives the protein CASSLVSVGGYEQYF.

This sequence joins TRBV4-3 and TRBJ2-7; tentative D call: TRBD1 (8 bases). CDR3 length: 16 residues. The V gene lost 4 bases and the J gene lost 3 bases, with 19 bases spanning the gap. Germline V gives CDR1 LGHNA, CDR2 YSLEER. The CDR3 coding sequence is TGCGCCAGCAGCCTGTCTCACAGGGGGGGCAGCTACGAGCAGTACTTC. It is translated as CASSLSHRGGSYEQYF.

Of note for this clonotype: This may be a read error, as it is one base from a much larger clone. The rearrangement joins TRBV5-1 to TRBJ1-2; tentative D call: TRBD1 (6 bases). Per the germline V gene, CDR1 is SGHRS and CDR2 is YFSETQ. This CDR3 spans 14 amino acids. With 3 bases removed from V and 7 bases from J, the gap between germline ends came to 16 bases. The CDR3 bases are TGCGCCAGCAGCTGGATTGTGGGGGCCTCTGGCTACACCTTC. This translates into CASSWIVGASGYTF.

The V gene is TRBV9, the J gene TRBJ2-3, with 12 positions matching TRBD2. CDR1 and CDR2 from the germline V gene are SGDLS and YYNGEE. Germline trimming cut 4 bases from V and 4 bases from J; bases unmatched to any gene: 16. The CDR3 has 19 amino acids. This CDR3 reads CASSLEGLAGGDPADTQYF. DNA of the CDR3: TGTGCCAGCAGCCTCGAGGGACTAGCGGGTGGAGACCCCGCAGATACGCAGTATTTT.

The sample holds many counts of this clonotype. The rearrangement links TRBV20-1 to TRBJ2-1; TRBD2 matches at 7 bases. Germline CDR1 is DFQATT and CDR2 is SNEGSKA (reference sequence). CDR3 length: 13 amino acids. The V and J ends lost 5 bases and 2 bases, in that order; junction bases with no gene match: 3. The CDR3 nucleotides read TGCAGTGCTCGGAGCGGGACCTACAATGAGCAGTTCTTC. It yields the protein CSARSGTYNEQFF.

V and J are TRBV5-6 and TRBJ2-3; D not certain. The CDR3 runs 13 residues. The germline V gene encodes CDR1 SGHDT and CDR2 YYEEEE. V lost 0 bases to trimming and J lost 4 bases, with 6 bases between them. CDR3 in amino acids: CASSLESSDTQYF. The CDR3 DNA sequence: TGTGCCAGCAGCTTGGAGAGCTCAGATACGCAGTATTTT.

This clonotype has more than one count but fewer than ten. V and J are TRBV29-1 and TRBJ2-5; D is unclear. The V end was cut by 2 bases, the J end by 5 bases, with 6 bases between. Germline V lookup: CDR1 SQVTM, CDR2 ANQGSEA. The CDR3 length is 11 residues. CDR3 protein: CSVEPAETQYF. CDR3 DNA: TGCAGCGTTGAACCGGCCGAGACCCAGTACTTC.

The chain has TRBV4-3 and TRBJ1-2; D not resolved. V was shortened by 1 base and J by 0 bases, with 9 bases between the two germline ends. This CDR3 region has 15 residues. Germline V gives CDR1 LGHNA, CDR2 YSLEER. CDR3 nucleotides: TGCGCCAGCAGCCAAGTTCCGGATGCTAACTATGGCTACACCTTC. It codes for CASSQVPDANYGYTF.

The sample holds a few counts of this clonotype. The chain carries TRBV6-5 and TRBJ2-1, with 9 positions matching TRBD2. The CDR3 consists of 14 residues. V dropped 6 bases and J dropped 1; count of bases not matched to a gene: 1. In germline, CDR1 is MNHEY, CDR2 SVGAGI. Written as DNA, the CDR3 is TGTGCCAGCAGGCGGGAGGGGTCCTACAATGAGCAGTTCTTC. Translating it yields CASRREGSYNEQFF.

In this sample, this clonotype turned up many times. This sequence joins TRBV12-3 or TRBV12-4 and TRBJ1-5; possible D gene TRBD1, 5 bases. The CDR3 runs 17 residues. V lost 5 bases to trimming and J lost 5 bases, with 22 bases between them. CDR3 sequence: CASSPLDRPGSDQPQHF. Written as DNA, the CDR3 is TGTGCCAGCAGTCCCCTCGACCGACCAGGGTCGGATCAGCCCCAGCATTTT.

This clonotype was counted only a few times. Here the CDR3 reads CASSRRTGGNNEKLFF. The CDR3 DNA sequence: TGTGCCAGCAGCCGCCGGACAGGGGGTAATAATGAAAAACTGTTTTTT. The chain combines TRBV3-1 with TRBJ1-4; 10 nucleotides agree with TRBD1. Germline CDR1 LGHDT, CDR2 YNNKEL (reference sequence). The CDR3 extends over 16 amino acids. The junction had 6 bases not matched to a gene; V was cut back by 4 bases and J by 4 bases.

The table lists this clonotype with a few counts. This chain links TRBV28 with TRBJ2-7; either TRBD1 or TRBD2 may supply D (5 bases each). With 8 bases removed from V and 2 bases from J, the gap between germline ends came to 16 bases. From germline, CDR1 is MDHEN and CDR2 SYDVKM. This CDR3 comprises 14 residues. CDR3: CASLGEGLAYEQYF. CDR3 DNA sequence: TGTGCCAGCTTGGGAGAGGGGCTGGCCTACGAGCAGTACTTC.

The chain combines TRBV19 with TRBJ1-6, with 10 nucleotides matching TRBD1. The germline V gene encodes CDR1 LNHDA and CDR2 SQIVND (reference sequence). J gave up 8 bases and V 1 base, and 2 bases lay outside the gene matches. The CDR3 is made up of 15 amino acids. CDR3: CASSIAGTGDSPLHF. CDR3 nucleotides: TGTGCCAGTAGTATAGCGGGGACAGGGGATTCACCCCTCCACTTT.

Comments on this clonotype: As the CDR3 is not closed by the conserved phenylalanine or tryptophan, this likely results from a read error. The chain carries TRBV7-8 and TRBJ1-1; TRBD1 aligns across 8 bases. The length of the CDR3 is 17 residues. Losses at the gene ends were 3 bases for V and 0 bases for J; bases not matched to a gene: 9. CDR1 and CDR2 from the germline V gene are SGHVS and FQNEAQ. CDR3 nucleotides: TGTGCCAGCAGCTTCGCCCCCTCCAGGGGGCTGAACACTGAAGCTTTCGTT. Its protein product is CASSFAPSRGLNTEAFV.

This clonotype was recorded a few times. J is TRBJ2-7 and V is TRBV27, with 9 bases aligning to TRBD1. There are 17 residues in the CDR3. The junction had 14 bases not matched to a gene; V was cut back by 8 bases and J by 0 bases. From germline, CDR1 is MNHEY and CDR2 SMNVEV (reference sequence). The CDR3 sequence is CASGRWDRVLSSYEQYF. The CDR3 nucleotides read TGTGCCAGCGGGCGCTGGGACAGGGTACTTAGCTCCTACGAGCAGTACTTC.

V and J are TRBV5-1 and TRBJ2-3, with TRBD2 matching over 14 bases. V lost 1 base, J lost 7 bases, and 8 bases stayed unmatched. This CDR3 is 17 amino acids long. Germline V gene data show CDR1 as SGHRS and CDR2 as YFSETQ. CDR3 amino acids: CASSLRGLAGVGNTQYF. CDR3 in DNA: TGCGCCAGCAGCTTGAGGGGACTAGCGGGAGTGGGGAATACGCAGTATTTT.

The chain recombines TRBV6-1 with TRBJ1-2; tentative D call: TRBD1 (5 bases). This CDR3 region has 16 residues. CDR1 MNHNS and CDR2 SASEGT come from the germline V gene. V shed 2 bases and J shed 2 bases, with 15 bases lying between them. The CDR3 sequence is CASSEPYQGLNYGYTF. CDR3 nucleotides: TGTGCCAGCAGTGAACCTTACCAGGGTTTAAACTATGGCTACACCTTC.

The chain recombines TRBV29-1 with TRBJ2-4; 8 nucleotides line up with TRBD2. The V segment lost 7 bases and the J segment 0 bases; nucleotides outside the gene matches: 8. The germline V gene encodes CDR1 SQVTM and CDR2 ANQGSEA. The CDR3 totals 15 residues. The CDR3 loop reads CSARGGPIAKNIQYF. CDR3 bases: TGCAGCGCCCGGGGGGGGCCTATAGCCAAAAACATTCAGTACTTC.

The V gene is TRBV12-3 or TRBV12-4, the J gene TRBJ2-3; 8 positions agree with TRBD2. CDR3 length: 16 residues. V shed 8 bases and J 1 base; nucleotides not matched to a gene: 11. CDR3 nucleotides: TGTGCCAGCGGGGATACGGGACTAGGGGGCACAGATACGCAGTATTTT. Translating it yields CASGDTGLGGTDTQYF.

V gene TRBV6-5 combines with J gene TRBJ1-4; 9 nucleotides agree with TRBD1. CDR3 size: 15 residues. After removal of 2 bases from V and 6 bases from J, the junction contained 4 bases not matched to a gene. Germline V lookup: CDR1 MNHEY, CDR2 SVGAGI. DNA of the CDR3: TGTGCCAGCAGTTACCGGGGACAGGGAGATGAAAAACTGTTTTTT. Protein: CASSYRGQGDEKLFF.

The V and J genes are TRBV2 and TRBJ1-1, with D hard to call. V lost 7 bases and J 8 bases, leaving 11 bases between the germline ends. The CDR3 extends over 11 amino acids. Germline V lookup: CDR1 SNHLY, CDR2 FYNNEI. Here the CDR3 DNA reads TGTGCCAGCAAGATCCAGCTCGAAGCTTTCTTT. Translating gives CASKIQLEAFF.

The CDR3 protein is CASSRDREGEQFF. The CDR3 DNA sequence: TGTGCCAGCAGCCGGGACAGGGAAGGTGAGCAGTTCTTC. The chain is built from TRBV3-1 and TRBJ2-1, with 9 bases matching TRBD1. J gave up 9 bases and V 4 bases, and 4 bases lay outside the gene matches. The CDR3 totals 13 residues. The germline V gene has CDR1 LGHDT and CDR2 YNNKEL (reference sequence).

The chain has TRBV11-2 and TRBJ2-7; 7 nucleotides match TRBD2. Germline V gene data show CDR1 as SGHAT and CDR2 as FQNNGV. V dropped 3 bases and J dropped 2; count of bases not matched to a gene: 10. This CDR3 comprises 16 residues. CDR3 residues: CASSLRGLSDPYEQYF. CDR3 coding DNA: TGTGCCAGCAGCTTGAGGGGACTATCGGATCCCTACGAGCAGTACTTC.